These T cell receptor beta chains were read from a single sample in a study of T-cell memory formation after mild COVID-19. MiXCR, run by TCRdb on the 5' RACE reads, gives a single entry per CDR3 protein. The table shows 350,000 to 450,000 distinct CDR3 sequences, with 28% occurring only once. The sample consisted of PBMCs or a T cell subset sorted from them (not recorded which). These receptors were collected from an adult woman who had mild COVID-19 (a few samples of this study predate the infection). Cell type and time point are not known. Both conserved end residues are part of each CDR3. The D gene is left open where the match is weak. Rows may omit the clone size; those that give it use once, few, many or a size class.

DNA: TGTGCCAGCAGCTTACCCCCCGAGGATACGCAGTATTTT
CDR3: CASSLPPEDTQYF
size: .
J: TRBJ2-3
D: .
V: TRBV13

DNA: TGTGCCAGCAGTTTGACGACTAGCACAGATACGCAGTATTTT
CDR3: CASSLTTSTDTQYF
size: .
J: TRBJ2-3
D: .
V: TRBV12-3/TRBV12-4

DNA: TGTGCCAGCAGTTACTCGGCCAGGATGAACACTGAAGCTTTCTTT
CDR3: CASSYSARMNTEAFF
size: few
J: TRBJ1-1
D: .
V: TRBV6-5

DNA: TGCAGCGCTGGACGGCAGGGACAGGGGGCCTACGAGCAGTACTTC
CDR3: CSAGRQGQGAYEQYF
size: .
J: TRBJ2-7
D: TRBD1
V: TRBV29-1

DNA: TGTGCCAGCAGCCTACAGGGGGCTGGCTACACCTTC
CDR3: CASSLQGAGYTF
size: .
J: TRBJ1-2
D: TRBD1
V: TRBV7-9

DNA: TGTGCCAGCAGCTACGCCGGGATGAACTATGGCTACACCTTC
CDR3: CASSYAGMNYGYTF
size: few
J: TRBJ1-2
D: .
V: TRBV7-9

DNA: TGTGCCAGCAGTTTGGCAGGGGGCGTTCGGGGGACTGAAGCTTTCTTT
CDR3: CASSLAGGVRGTEAFF
size: .
J: TRBJ1-1
D: TRBD1
V: TRBV6-5

DNA: TGTGCCAGCTCACCGTTAGCAGGGGGTAGCTCCTACGAGCAGTACTTC
CDR3: CASSPLAGGSSYEQYF
size: few
J: TRBJ2-7
D: TRBD1
V: TRBV18

DNA: TGTGCCAGCAGCCTTGGACTAGCGGGGGCTACCGGGGAGCTGTTTTTT
CDR3: CASSLGLAGATGELFF
size: .
J: TRBJ2-2
D: TRBD2
V: TRBV3-1

DNA: TGCAGTGCGTTGACTAGCGGAAGCTCCTACGAGCAGTACTTC
CDR3: CSALTSGSSYEQYF
size: .
J: TRBJ2-7
D: TRBD2
V: TRBV20-1

DNA: TGTGCCAGCAGTTACTCGAGGTATCTCGAGCAGTACTTC
CDR3: CASSYSRYLEQYF
size: few
J: TRBJ2-7
D: .
V: TRBV6-5

DNA: TGCAGTGCTAGAGATATCCAGCGGGAGCATCAAGATACGCAGTATTTT
CDR3: CSARDIQREHQDTQYF
size: .
J: TRBJ2-3
D: TRBD2
V: TRBV20-1

DNA: TGTGCCAGCAGCCCAGGACTAGCGGGAGGGAGTGAGCAGTTCTTC
CDR3: CASSPGLAGGSEQFF
size: .
J: TRBJ2-1
D: TRBD2
V: TRBV7-3

DNA: TGTGCCACCAGTGAGTCCCCCGGGCACAATCAGCCCCAGCATTTT
CDR3: CATSESPGHNQPQHF
size: few
J: TRBJ1-5
D: .
V: TRBV24-1

DNA: TGTGCCAGCAGTCCCGGTTACTCCAGGCACTACGAGCAGTACTTC
CDR3: CASSPGYSRHYEQYF
size: many
J: TRBJ2-7
D: .
V: TRBV12-3/TRBV12-4

DNA: TGTGCCAGCAGTTACTCCGACAGGGTCGAGCAGTACTTC
CDR3: CASSYSDRVEQYF
size: few
J: TRBJ2-7
D: TRBD1
V: TRBV6-5

DNA: TGTGCCAGCAGCTTATGGGGAGAGGGAGCCACAGATACGCAGTATTTT
CDR3: CASSLWGEGATDTQYF
size: .
J: TRBJ2-3
D: .
V: TRBV7-3

DNA: TGTGCCAGCAGCTTATCGCTGGACGGCGGGGCGGATACGCAGTATTTT
CDR3: CASSLSLDGGADTQYF
size: once
J: TRBJ2-3
D: .
V: TRBV7-8

DNA: TGCGCCAGCAGCTTGGAGACGGGGATCGGCTACGAGCAGTACTTC
CDR3: CASSLETGIGYEQYF
size: few
J: TRBJ2-7
D: .
V: TRBV5-1

DNA: TGTGCCAGCAGTTCCCTCGGCAGGCAAGAGACCCAGTACTTC
CDR3: CASSSLGRQETQYF
size: few
J: TRBJ2-5
D: .
V: TRBV6-2/TRBV6-3

DNA: TGTTCCAGCAGCCCCGGACAGGTTACAGATACGCAGTATTTT
CDR3: CSSSPGQVTDTQYF
size: .
J: TRBJ2-3
D: TRBD1
V: TRBV7-6

DNA: TGTGCCATCAGTGAGTCCACAGGGAGTCCGAACTATGGCTACACCTTC
CDR3: CAISESTGSPNYGYTF
size: .
J: TRBJ1-2
D: .
V: TRBV10-3

DNA: TGCGCCAGCAGCTCCTGGACGGGAGCGAACGAAGCTTTCTTT
CDR3: CASSSWTGANEAFF
size: .
J: TRBJ1-1
D: .
V: TRBV5-1

DNA: TGTGCCAGCAGCTTTGCCGGGTTGGGGATCCAGCCCCAGCATTTT
CDR3: CASSFAGLGIQPQHF
size: once
J: TRBJ1-5
D: .
V: TRBV5-5

DNA: TGCAGTGCTAGGGGGGACACAATCGGGGGCTACACCTTC
CDR3: CSARGDTIGGYTF
size: .
J: TRBJ1-2
D: .
V: TRBV20-1

DNA: TGTGCCAGCAGCCAAGGTGTGGGGGGTATGTTCTACGAGCAGTACTTC
CDR3: CASSQGVGGMFYEQYF
size: .
J: TRBJ2-7
D: .
V: TRBV4-2

DNA: TGTGCCAGCAGCTTGCCCCTACGAGATACGCAGTATTTT
CDR3: CASSLPLRDTQYF
size: .
J: TRBJ2-3
D: .
V: TRBV5-4

DNA: TGTGCCAGCAGCTTAGTCGGGGGACCTGAAGCTTTCTTT
CDR3: CASSLVGGPEAFF
size: .
J: TRBJ1-1
D: .
V: TRBV7-9

DNA: TGTGCCAGCAGCTTGGTAGGACAGGGTGGCTACACCTTC
CDR3: CASSLVGQGGYTF
size: .
J: TRBJ1-2
D: TRBD1
V: TRBV5-6

DNA: TGTGCCAGCAGTTTGCGCCTTCCCCAGACAGGGGGCTGGAACACTGAAGCTTTCTTT
CDR3: CASSLRLPQTGGWNTEAFF
size: few
J: TRBJ1-1
D: TRBD1
V: TRBV27

DNA: TGTGCCAGCAGTCCCCGGACTAGCGTTTCCTACAATGAGCAGTTCTTC
CDR3: CASSPRTSVSYNEQFF
size: .
J: TRBJ2-1
D: TRBD2
V: TRBV6-4

DNA: TGTGCCAGCAGTTTCCGCCGGACTAATCAGCCCCAGCATTTT
CDR3: CASSFRRTNQPQHF
size: many
J: TRBJ1-5
D: .
V: TRBV12-3/TRBV12-4

DNA: TGCGCCAGCAGCCAAGGGGAAGGGGACACCGGGGAGCTGTTTTTT
CDR3: CASSQGEGDTGELFF
size: few
J: TRBJ2-2
D: .
V: TRBV4-1

DNA: TGTGCCAGCAGTGAAACTGGAAACACCATATATTTT
CDR3: CASSETGNTIYF
size: .
J: TRBJ1-3
D: .
V: TRBV2

DNA: TGTGCCAGCAGCCAAGATGGGGGGACATCCTACAATGAGCAGTTCTTC
CDR3: CASSQDGGTSYNEQFF
size: .
J: TRBJ2-1
D: .
V: TRBV4-2

DNA: TGTGCCAGCAGCCGCGGACAGGGTAATTTTCAGCCCCAGCATTTT
CDR3: CASSRGQGNFQPQHF
size: many
J: TRBJ1-5
D: TRBD1
V: TRBV3-1

DNA: TGCGCCAGCAGCCAAGATCCGGGGGCTGAAGCTTTCTTT
CDR3: CASSQDPGAEAFF
size: few
J: TRBJ1-1
D: .
V: TRBV4-1

DNA: TGCGCCAGCAGCCAAGAATACGGGAGCACCGGGGAGCTGTTTTTT
CDR3: CASSQEYGSTGELFF
size: .
J: TRBJ2-2
D: .
V: TRBV4-1

DNA: TGTGCCAGCAGTTTTCAGTCCTACGAGCAGTACTTC
CDR3: CASSFQSYEQYF
size: few
J: TRBJ2-7
D: .
V: TRBV12-3/TRBV12-4

DNA: TGTGCCAGTAGAGGAGTCCCAGAGACCCAGTACTTC
CDR3: CASRGVPETQYF
size: few
J: TRBJ2-5
D: .
V: TRBV19

DNA: TGTGCCAGCAGCTTATGGGGTGCCGAGCAGTACTTC
CDR3: CASSLWGAEQYF
size: few
J: TRBJ2-7
D: .
V: TRBV7-6

DNA: TGCGGAGCCTACGACACTGAAGCTTTCTTT
CDR3: CGAYDTEAFF
size: .
J: TRBJ1-1
D: .
V: TRBV20-1

DNA: TGCGCCAGCAGCCTAGGAAACGGGGAGACCCAGTACTTC
CDR3: CASSLGNGETQYF
size: .
J: TRBJ2-5
D: .
V: TRBV5-1

DNA: TGTGCCAGCAGCTCGAGGAGGGGGCTGCCCTACGAGCAGTACTTC
CDR3: CASSSRRGLPYEQYF
size: .
J: TRBJ2-7
D: .
V: TRBV7-8

DNA: TGTGCCAGCAGCCCTAGGGTAGTTGGGGGCAGCGGGGAGCTGTTTTTT
CDR3: CASSPRVVGGSGELFF
size: many
J: TRBJ2-2
D: .
V: TRBV9

DNA: TGCGCCAGCAGCCAAGATATAGGGCTAGCGGGGGACCAAGAGACCCAGTACTTC
CDR3: CASSQDIGLAGDQETQYF
size: few
J: TRBJ2-5
D: TRBD2
V: TRBV4-1

DNA: TGTGCCAGCAGCGGATACAGGGAGACTGAAGCTTTCTTT
CDR3: CASSGYRETEAFF
size: .
J: TRBJ1-1
D: .
V: TRBV7-2

DNA: TGCGCCAGCAGCTTGGTTCCCTCAGATACGCAGTATTTT
CDR3: CASSLVPSDTQYF
size: .
J: TRBJ2-3
D: .
V: TRBV5-1

DNA: TGTGCCAGCAAAACCACAGGGAGTGTTGGCTACACCTTC
CDR3: CASKTTGSVGYTF
size: .
J: TRBJ1-2
D: .
V: TRBV12-3/TRBV12-4

DNA: TGTGCCAGCAGTATAGGGCTGGACCACTACAATGAGCAGTTCTTC
CDR3: CASSIGLDHYNEQFF
size: few
J: TRBJ2-1
D: .
V: TRBV7-6

DNA: TGTGCCAGCAGTACGGGACCGGGGGCTTTCTTT
CDR3: CASSTGPGAFF
size: .
J: TRBJ1-1
D: .
V: TRBV12-3/TRBV12-4

DNA: TGTGCCAGCAGCTTAGCGGGAGTCAATCAGCCCCAGCATTTT
CDR3: CASSLAGVNQPQHF
size: .
J: TRBJ1-5
D: .
V: TRBV5-4

DNA: TGTGCCAGCAGCTTCGGGACTAGCGGGGGGGAAGAGACCCAGTACTTC
CDR3: CASSFGTSGGEETQYF
size: .
J: TRBJ2-5
D: TRBD2
V: TRBV7-9

DNA: TGTGCCATCAGTGGGGACAGCGAAGCTTTCTTT
CDR3: CAISGDSEAFF
size: few
J: TRBJ1-1
D: TRBD1
V: TRBV10-3

DNA: TGCAGCGCATGGGACAGGGGAAACTATGGCTACACCTTC
CDR3: CSAWDRGNYGYTF
size: few
J: TRBJ1-2
D: TRBD1
V: TRBV29-1